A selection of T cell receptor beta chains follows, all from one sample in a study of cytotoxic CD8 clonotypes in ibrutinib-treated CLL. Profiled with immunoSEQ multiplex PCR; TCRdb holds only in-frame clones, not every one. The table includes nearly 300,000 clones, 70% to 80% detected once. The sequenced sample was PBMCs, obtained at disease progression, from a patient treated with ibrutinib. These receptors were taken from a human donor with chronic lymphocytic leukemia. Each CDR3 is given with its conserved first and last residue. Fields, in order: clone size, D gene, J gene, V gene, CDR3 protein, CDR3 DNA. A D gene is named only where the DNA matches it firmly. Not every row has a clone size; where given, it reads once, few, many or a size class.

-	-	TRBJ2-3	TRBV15	CATSPYGGSTDTQYF	TGTGCCACCAGCCCTTATGGGGGGAGCACAGATACGCAGTATTTT
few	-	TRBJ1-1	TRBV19	CASSMEGDTEAFF	TGTGCCAGTAGTATGGAGGGAGACACTGAAGCTTTCTTT
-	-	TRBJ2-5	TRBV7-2	CASSSNSETQYF	TGTGCCAGCAGCTCGAATTCAGAGACCCAGTACTTC
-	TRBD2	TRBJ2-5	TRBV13	CASRLAGGRETQYF	TGTGCCAGCAGACTAGCGGGAGGTAGAGAGACCCAGTACTTC
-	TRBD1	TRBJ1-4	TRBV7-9	CASSLYRGPVNEKLFF	TGTGCCAGCAGCCTATACAGGGGCCCCGTGAATGAAAAACTGTTTTTT
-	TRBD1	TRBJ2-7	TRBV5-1	CASSLAGDRVYEQYF	TGCGCCAGCAGCTTGGCCGGGGACAGGGTATACGAGCAGTACTTC
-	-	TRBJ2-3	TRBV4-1	CASSRLVSTDTQYF	TGCGCCAGCAGCCGCCTTGTTAGCACAGATACGCAGTATTTT
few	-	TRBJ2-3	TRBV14	CASSPIGTATDTQYF	TGTGCCAGCAGCCCCATCGGGACTGCCACAGATACGCAGTATTTT
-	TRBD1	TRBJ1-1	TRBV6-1	CASSEQGAHTEAFF	TGTGCCAGCAGTGAACAGGGGGCGCACACTGAAGCTTTCTTT
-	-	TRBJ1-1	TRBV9	CASSVTSLGGTEAFF	TGTGCCAGCAGCGTTACCTCCTTGGGGGGCACTGAAGCTTTCTTT
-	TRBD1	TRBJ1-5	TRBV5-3	CARSLDMGQGNQPQHF	TGTGCCAGAAGCTTGGATATGGGACAGGGAAATCAGCCCCAGCATTTT
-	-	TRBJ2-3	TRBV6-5	CASSSLLSDTQYF	TGTGCCAGCAGTTCATTACTATCAGATACGCAGTATTTT
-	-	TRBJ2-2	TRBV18	CASSEQHTGELFF	TGTGCCAGCTCAGAACAGCACACCGGGGAGCTGTTTTTT
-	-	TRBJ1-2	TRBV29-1	CSVEADSGWGNYGYTF	TGCAGCGTTGAGGCGGACAGCGGATGGGGAAACTATGGCTACACCTTC
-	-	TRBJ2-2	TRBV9	CASSVGGNTGELFF	TGTGCCAGCAGCGTAGGGGGGAACACCGGGGAGCTGTTTTTT
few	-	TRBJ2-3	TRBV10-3	CAISESGTADTQYF	TGTGCCATCAGTGAGTCAGGTACAGCAGATACGCAGTATTTT
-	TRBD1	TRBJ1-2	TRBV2	CASRDQDRGVYGYTF	TGTGCCAGCAGGGACCAAGACAGGGGGGTCTATGGCTACACCTTC
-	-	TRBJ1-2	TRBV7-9	CASSLVGRVGYTF	TGTGCCAGCAGCTTAGTAGGCAGAGTTGGCTACACCTTC
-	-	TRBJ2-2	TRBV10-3	CAISATNTGELFF	TGTGCCATCAGCGCTACGAACACCGGGGAGCTGTTTTTT
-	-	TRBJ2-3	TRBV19	CASSVGGGRGTDTQYF	TGTGCCAGTAGTGTAGGGGGGGGCCGGGGCACAGATACGCAGTATTTT
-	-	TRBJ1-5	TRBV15	CATSIRGYSNQPQHF	TGTGCCACCAGCATTCGGGGATATAGCAATCAGCCCCAGCATTTT
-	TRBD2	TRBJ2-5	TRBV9	CASSPSGGSQETQYF	TGTGCCAGCAGCCCTAGCGGGGGGTCCCAAGAGACCCAGTACTTC
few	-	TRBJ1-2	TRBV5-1	CASSFGESGYTF	TGCGCCAGCAGCTTTGGTGAAAGTGGCTACACCTTC
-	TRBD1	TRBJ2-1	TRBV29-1	CSASDRGWEQFF	TGCAGCGCTTCGGACAGGGGTTGGGAGCAGTTCTTC
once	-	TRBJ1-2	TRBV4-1	CASSPPSPYGYTF	TGCGCCAGCAGCCCCCCCAGTCCCTATGGCTACACCTTC